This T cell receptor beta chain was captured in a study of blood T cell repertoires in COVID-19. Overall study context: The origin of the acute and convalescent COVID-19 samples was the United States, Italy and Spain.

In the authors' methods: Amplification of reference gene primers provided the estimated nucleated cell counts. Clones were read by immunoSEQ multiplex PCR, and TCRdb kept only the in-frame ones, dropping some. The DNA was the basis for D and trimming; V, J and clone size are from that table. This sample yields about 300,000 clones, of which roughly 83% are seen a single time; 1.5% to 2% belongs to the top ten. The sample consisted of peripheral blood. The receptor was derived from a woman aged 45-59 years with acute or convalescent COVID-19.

The CDR3 loop reads CASSLGTSSLYADTQYF. CDR3 DNA: TGTGCCAGCAGCTTAGGGACTAGCTCCCTCTATGCAGATACGCAGTATTTT. This chain uses TRBV7-9 with TRBJ2-3; TRBD2 matches at 8 bases. Trimming took 1 base from V and 4 from J; bases not matched to a gene: 10. The CDR3 sequence is 17 residues long. Germline values: CDR1 SEHNR, CDR2 FQNEAQ (reference sequence). Complete variable domain (other parts from reference TRBV7-9 and TRBJ2-3): DTGVSQNPRHKITKRGQNVTFRCDPISEHNRLYWYRQTLGQGPEFLTYFQNEAQLEKSRLLSDRFSAERPKGSFSTLEIQRTEQGDSAMYLCASSLGTSSLYADTQYFGPGTRLTVL.